This paragraph reports one T cell receptor beta chain. This entry belongs to a study of blood T cell repertoires in COVID-19. Here immunoSEQ multiplex PCR was the method, and the copy in TCRdb shows in-frame clones only, minus some. The sample lists about 210,000 clones; about 86% were seen once. The V end was cut by 6 bases, the J end by 0 bases, with 18 bases between. CDR1 is MNHEY and CDR2 is SVGEGT in the germline V gene. CDR3 length: 17 amino acids. The source material was peripheral blood. The source of this sequence is a man in his forties or fifties with active or convalescent COVID-19. V gene TRBV6-2 or TRBV6-3 combines with J gene TRBJ1-5; D is possibly TRBD1 (5 bases). The CDR3: CASSRAGGLRSNQPQHF. CDR3 bases: TGTGCCAGCAGCCGTGCCGGGGGACTTCGTAGCAATCAGCCCCAGCATTTT.